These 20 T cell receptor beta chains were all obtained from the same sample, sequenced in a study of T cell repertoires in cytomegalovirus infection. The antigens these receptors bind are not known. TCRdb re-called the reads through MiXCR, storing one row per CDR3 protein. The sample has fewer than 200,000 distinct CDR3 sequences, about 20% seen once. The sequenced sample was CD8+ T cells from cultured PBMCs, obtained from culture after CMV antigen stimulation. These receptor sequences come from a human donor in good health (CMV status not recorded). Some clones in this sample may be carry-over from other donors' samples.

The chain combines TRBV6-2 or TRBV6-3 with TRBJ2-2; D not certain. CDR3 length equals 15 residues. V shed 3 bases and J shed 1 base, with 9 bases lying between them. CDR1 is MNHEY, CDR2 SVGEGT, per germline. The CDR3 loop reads CASSYLAGNTGELFF. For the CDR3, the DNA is TGTGCCAGCAGTTATCTCGCAGGGAACACCGGGGAGCTGTTTTTT.

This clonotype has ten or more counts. The CDR3 sequence is CASSLVGQAISGNTIYF. The CDR3 coding sequence is TGTGCCAGCAGCTTAGTCGGACAGGCAATCTCTGGAAACACCATATATTTT. This chain joins TRBV7-2 and TRBJ1-3, with 7 bases matching TRBD1. J was trimmed by 0 bases and V by 1 base; bases with no gene match: 6. The CDR3 consists of 17 residues. CDR1 and CDR2 from the germline V gene are SGHTA and FQGNSA.

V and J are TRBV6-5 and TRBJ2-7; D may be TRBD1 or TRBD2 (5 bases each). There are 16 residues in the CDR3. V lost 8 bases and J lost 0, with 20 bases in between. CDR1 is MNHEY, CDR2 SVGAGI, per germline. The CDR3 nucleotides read TGTGCCAGCCAGCCCGGGGCAGGTCAGGGCTCCTACGAGCAGTACTTC. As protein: CASQPGAGQGSYEQYF.

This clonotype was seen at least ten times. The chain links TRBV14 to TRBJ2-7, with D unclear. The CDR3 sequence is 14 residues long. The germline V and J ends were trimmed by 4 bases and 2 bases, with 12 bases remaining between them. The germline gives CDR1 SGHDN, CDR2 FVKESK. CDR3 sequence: CASSRWSRAYEQYF. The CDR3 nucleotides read TGTGCCAGCAGCCGTTGGTCCCGGGCCTACGAGCAGTACTTC. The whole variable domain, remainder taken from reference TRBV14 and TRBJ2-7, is EAGVTQFPSHSVIEKGQTVTLRCDPISGHDNLYWYRRVMGKEIKFLLHFVKESKQDESGMPNNRFLAERTGGTYSTLKVQPAELEDSGVYFCASSRWSRAYEQYFGPGTRLTVT.

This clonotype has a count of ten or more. CDR3: CASSSDSTPYEQYF. The CDR3 nucleotides read TGCGCCAGCAGCTCCGACAGTACCCCCTACGAGCAGTACTTC. The rearrangement joins TRBV5-1 to TRBJ2-7; D perhaps matches TRBD1 (5 bases). From germline, CDR1 is SGHRS and CDR2 YFSETQ. The CDR3 has 14 residues. V lost 3 bases and J lost 2, with 12 bases in between.

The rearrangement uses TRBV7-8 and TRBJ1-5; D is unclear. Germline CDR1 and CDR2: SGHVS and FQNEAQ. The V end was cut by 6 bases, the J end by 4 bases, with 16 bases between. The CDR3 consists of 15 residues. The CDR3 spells CASSSIETLNQPQHF. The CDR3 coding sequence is TGTGCCAGCAGTTCTATCGAGACGCTGAATCAGCCCCAGCATTTT.

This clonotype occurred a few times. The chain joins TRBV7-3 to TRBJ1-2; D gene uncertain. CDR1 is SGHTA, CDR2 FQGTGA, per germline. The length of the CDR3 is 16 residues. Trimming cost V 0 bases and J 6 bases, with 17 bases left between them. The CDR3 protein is CASSLTAGRLGDGYTF. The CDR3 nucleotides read TGTGCCAGCAGCTTAACTGCGGGCAGGCTTGGGGATGGCTACACCTTC.

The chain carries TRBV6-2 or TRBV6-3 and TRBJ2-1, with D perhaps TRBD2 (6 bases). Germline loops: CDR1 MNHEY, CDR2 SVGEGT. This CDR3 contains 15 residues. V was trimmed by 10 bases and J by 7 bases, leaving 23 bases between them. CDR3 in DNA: TGTGCCACCCTAGCGAGTTCATCGATGAGGAATGAGCAGTTCTTC. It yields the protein CATLASSSMRNEQFF.

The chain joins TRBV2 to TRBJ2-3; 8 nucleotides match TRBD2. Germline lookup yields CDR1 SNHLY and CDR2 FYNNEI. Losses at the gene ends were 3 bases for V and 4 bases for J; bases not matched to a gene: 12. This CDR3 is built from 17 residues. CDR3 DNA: TGTGCCAGCAGTGAGGCAGCGGGGGATCCGGGGGCAGATACGCAGTATTTT. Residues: CASSEAAGDPGADTQYF.

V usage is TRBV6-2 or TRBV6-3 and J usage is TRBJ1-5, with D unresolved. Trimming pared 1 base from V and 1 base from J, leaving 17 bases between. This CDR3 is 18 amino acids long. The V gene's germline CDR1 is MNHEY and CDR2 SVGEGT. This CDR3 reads CASSYFVRDGGSNQPQHF. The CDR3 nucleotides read TGTGCCAGCAGTTACTTTGTACGAGACGGAGGGAGCAATCAGCCCCAGCATTTT.

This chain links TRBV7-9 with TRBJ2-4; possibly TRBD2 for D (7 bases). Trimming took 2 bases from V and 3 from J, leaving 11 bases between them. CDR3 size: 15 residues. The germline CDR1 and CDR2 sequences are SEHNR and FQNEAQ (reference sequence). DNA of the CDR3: TGTGCCAGCAGCTTACCAGGGGAGGGCAAAAACATTCAGTACTTC. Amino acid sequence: CASSLPGEGKNIQYF. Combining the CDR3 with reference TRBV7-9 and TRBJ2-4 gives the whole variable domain DTGVSQNPRHKITKRGQNVTFRCDPISEHNRLYWYRQTLGQGPEFLTYFQNEAQLEKSRLLSDRFSAERPKGSFSTLEIQRTEQGDSAMYLCASSLPGEGKNIQYFGAGTRLSVL.

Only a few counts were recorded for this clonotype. The CDR3 here is CASSSRARESYNEQFF. CDR3 DNA sequence: TGTGCCAGCAGTTCACGAGCACGGGAGTCCTACAATGAGCAGTTCTTC. The chain is built from TRBV12-3 or TRBV12-4 and TRBJ2-1, with D maybe TRBD2 (6 bases). Trimming cost V 4 bases and J 1 base, with 14 bases left between them. The length of the CDR3 is 16 residues.

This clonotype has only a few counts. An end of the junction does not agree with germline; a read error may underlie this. The chain's CDR3 is CASSLGESYEQYF. Written as DNA, the CDR3 is TGTGCTAGCAGCTTAGGCGAGTCCTACGAGCAGTACTTC. V usage is TRBV7-7 and J usage is TRBJ2-7; D remains unclear. CDR3 length: 13 residues. From germline, CDR1 is SSHAT and CDR2 FNYEAQ (reference sequence).

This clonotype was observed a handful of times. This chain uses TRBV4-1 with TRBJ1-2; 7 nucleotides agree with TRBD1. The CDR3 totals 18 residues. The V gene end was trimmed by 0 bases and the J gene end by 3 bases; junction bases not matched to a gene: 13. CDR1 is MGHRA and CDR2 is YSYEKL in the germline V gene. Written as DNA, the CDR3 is TGCGCCAGCAGCCAAGACTTCCCTGGCAGGGGGTCGGACTATGGCTACACCTTC. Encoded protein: CASSQDFPGRGSDYGYTF.

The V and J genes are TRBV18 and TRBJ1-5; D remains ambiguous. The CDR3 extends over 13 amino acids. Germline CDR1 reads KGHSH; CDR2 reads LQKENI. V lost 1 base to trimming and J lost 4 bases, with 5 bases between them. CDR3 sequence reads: CASSPLVNQPQHF. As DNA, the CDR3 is TGTGCCAGCTCACCACTGGTAAATCAGCCCCAGCATTTT. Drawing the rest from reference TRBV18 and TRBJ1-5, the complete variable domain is NAGVMQNPRHLVRRRGQEARLRCSPMKGHSHVYWYRQLPEEGLKFMVYLQKENIIDESGMPKERFSAEFPKEGPSILRIQQVVRGDSAAYFCASSPLVNQPQHFGDGTRLSIL.

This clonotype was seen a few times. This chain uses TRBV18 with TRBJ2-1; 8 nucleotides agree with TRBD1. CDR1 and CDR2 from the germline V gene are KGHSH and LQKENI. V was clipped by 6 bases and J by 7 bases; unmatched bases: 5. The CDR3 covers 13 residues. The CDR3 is CASSPGQDNEQFF. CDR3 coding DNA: TGTGCCAGCTCCCCGGGACAGGATAATGAGCAGTTCTTC.

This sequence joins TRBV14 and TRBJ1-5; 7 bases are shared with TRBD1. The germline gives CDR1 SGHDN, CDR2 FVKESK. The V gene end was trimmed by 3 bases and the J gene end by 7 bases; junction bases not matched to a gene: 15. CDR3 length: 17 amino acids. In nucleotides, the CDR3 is TGTGCCAGCAGCCACGCTTCGACAGGGTTGCTACCGCAGCCCCAGCATTTT. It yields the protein CASSHASTGLLPQPQHF. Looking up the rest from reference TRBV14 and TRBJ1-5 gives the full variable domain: EAGVTQFPSHSVIEKGQTVTLRCDPISGHDNLYWYRRVMGKEIKFLLHFVKESKQDESGMPNNRFLAERTGGTYSTLKVQPAELEDSGVYFCASSHASTGLLPQPQHFGDGTRLSIL.

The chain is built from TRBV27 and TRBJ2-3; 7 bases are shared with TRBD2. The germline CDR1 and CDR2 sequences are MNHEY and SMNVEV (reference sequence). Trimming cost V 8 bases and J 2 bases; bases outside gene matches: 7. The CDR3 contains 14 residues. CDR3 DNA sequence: TGTGCCAGCCAACAAGCGGGACTCACAGATACGCAGTATTTT. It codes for CASQQAGLTDTQYF.

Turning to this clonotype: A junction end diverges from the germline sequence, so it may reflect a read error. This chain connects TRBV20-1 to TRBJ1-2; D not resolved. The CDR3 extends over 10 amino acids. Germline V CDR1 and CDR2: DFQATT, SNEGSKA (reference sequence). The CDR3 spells CSARSSPLLF. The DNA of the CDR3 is TGCAGTGCTAGGAGCTCTCCTCTGCTCTTC.

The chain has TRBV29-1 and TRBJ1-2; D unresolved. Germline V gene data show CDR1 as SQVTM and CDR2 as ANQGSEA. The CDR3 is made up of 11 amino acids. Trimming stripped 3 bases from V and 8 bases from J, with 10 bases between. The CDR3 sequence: CSVDTRRGYTF. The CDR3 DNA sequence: TGCAGCGTTGATACCCGGAGGGGCTACACCTTC.